The source of this T cell receptor (beta chain) is a study of cytomegalovirus exposure and HLA in healthy donors. PCR used 60 Vbeta primers and 13 Jbeta primers. Produced via immunoSEQ multiplex PCR; TCRdb's table is partial and in-frame only. The sample shows 200,000 to 250,000 clones, approximately 84% of them seen only once. This clone was observed a handful of times. Its antigen is not known. Trimming cost V 1 base and J 8 bases; bases outside gene matches: 10. Germline CDR1 MGHRA, CDR2 YSYEKL. The CDR3 is 17 residues long. General study findings and limits: The presence/absence work took it that sequencing depth was about the same across donors. The authors excluded some V segments, including TRBV6-2 and TRBV6-3, as indistinguishable.

The chain recombines TRBV4-1 with TRBJ2-1; 11 bases line up with TRBD2. Sequencing used PBMCs. The clonotype comes from a woman in her thirties or forties in good health and CMV-seronegative. The CDR3 region has the DNA TGCGCCAGCAGCCAAGTTAGCGGGGGGGACTTCGGGGATGAGCAGTTCTTC. This codes for CASSQVSGGDFGDEQFF.